The 30 T cell receptor beta chains listed next were all sequenced from one sample in a study of OX40 agonist ivuxolimab in advanced cancers. Sequenced by immunoSEQ multiplex PCR; TCRdb stores in-frame clones only, minus some. Of around 95,000 clones in the sample, about 91% were seen once. The starting material was CD4+ or CD8+ T cells sorted from blood, obtained in a trial of the OX40 agonist ivuxolimab. The receptors derive from an adult with an advanced solid tumor such as melanoma, head and neck, liver or kidney cancer.

The rearrangement uses TRBV10-3 and TRBJ2-4; TRBD2 agrees at 7 bases. CDR3 length equals 17 residues. CDR1 is ENHRY, CDR2 SYGVKD, per germline. V lost 2 bases to trimming and J lost 1 base; unmatched junction nucleotides: 8. The CDR3 protein is CAISERLAASAKNIQYF. The CDR3 region has the DNA TGTGCCATCAGTGAGAGGCTAGCGGCCTCCGCCAAAAACATTCAGTACTTC.

This clone was counted once. The chain employs TRBV15 and TRBJ2-5; possible D gene TRBD2, 6 bases. Per the germline V gene, CDR1 is LNHNV and CDR2 is YYDKDF (reference sequence). The CDR3 totals 13 residues. Trimming removed 8 bases at V and 0 bases at J, with 10 bases between. CDR3 loop: CATRPGDQETQYF. CDR3 sequence (DNA): TGTGCCACCCGCCCGGGGGACCAAGAGACCCAGTACTTC.

CDR3 sequence: CASSLDTGEETQYF. CDR3 coding DNA: TGCGCCAGCAGCTTGGATACAGGGGAAGAGACCCAGTACTTC. This chain uses TRBV5-1 with TRBJ2-5, with 7 bases matching TRBD1. The CDR3 extends over 14 amino acids. Unmatched junction bases numbered 2, after V lost 0 bases and J lost 3 bases. Germline V gene lookup returns CDR1 SGHRS and CDR2 YFSETQ. Drawing the rest from reference TRBV5-1 and TRBJ2-5, the complete variable domain is KAGVTQTPRYLIKTRGQQVTLSCSPISGHRSVSWYQQTPGQGLQFLFEYFSETQRNKGNFPGRFSGRQFSNSRSEMNVSTLELGDSALYLCASSLDTGEETQYFGPGTRLLVL.

This clone was seen once. The chain uses TRBV19 and TRBJ1-2; 7 bases line up with TRBD1. This CDR3 contains 15 residues. V gave up 5 bases and J gave up 5 bases; unmatched junction bases: 11. Germline V gives CDR1 LNHDA, CDR2 SQIVND (reference sequence). For the CDR3, the DNA is TGTGCCAGTAGTGCACATTCCGGGACAGCGTATGGCTACACCTTC. Protein product: CASSAHSGTAYGYTF.

The V and J genes are TRBV2 and TRBJ1-2; D unresolved. The length of the CDR3 is 13 residues. From germline, CDR1 is SNHLY and CDR2 FYNNEI. The V end was cut by 8 bases, the J end by 0 bases, with 10 bases between. CDR3 protein: CASATEANYGYTF. As DNA, the CDR3 is TGTGCCAGCGCAACAGAAGCTAACTATGGCTACACCTTC.

V usage is TRBV28 and J usage is TRBJ2-7, with 7 bases fitting TRBD1. The CDR3 length is 11 residues. Germline V lookup: CDR1 MDHEN, CDR2 SYDVKM. CDR3 DNA sequence: TGTGCGACGGGACAGCACTACGAGCAGTACTTC. Translated, it gives CATGQHYEQYF.

This clone was observed once. The chain couples TRBV10-3 to TRBJ1-1, with D unresolved. Trimming shortened V by 3 bases and J by 0 bases, and 8 bases separated the two germline ends. Per germline, CDR1 ENHRY and CDR2 SYGVKD. The CDR3 is 14 amino acids. The CDR3 DNA follows: TGTGCCATCAGTGATAGGAGCATGAACACTGAAGCTTTCTTT. It is translated as CAISDRSMNTEAFF.

This sequence joins TRBV2 and TRBJ2-1, with 10 bases fitting TRBD2. Germline CDR1 is SNHLY and CDR2 is FYNNEI. Trimming took 10 bases from V and 10 from J; bases not matched to a gene: 16. The CDR3 is made up of 15 amino acids. CDR3 DNA sequence: TGTGCCAATTCCAAAGGGCTAGCGGGAGTAGGGGAGCAGTTCTTC. This codes for CANSKGLAGVGEQFF.

This chain uses TRBV27 with TRBJ2-3, with D maybe TRBD1 (6 bases). From germline, CDR1 is MNHEY and CDR2 SMNVEV (reference sequence). This CDR3 region has 14 residues. V gave up 4 bases and J gave up 6 bases, with 14 bases separating them. CDR3 loop: CASSSGQFLDTQYF. The CDR3 nucleotides read TGTGCCAGCAGTTCCGGACAGTTTCTGGATACGCAGTATTTT.

The rearrangement links TRBV4-3 to TRBJ2-5; possible D gene TRBD2, 5 bases. In germline, CDR1 is LGHNA, CDR2 YSLEER. There are 15 residues in the CDR3. Trimming shortened V by 0 bases and J by 4 bases, and 12 bases separated the two germline ends. The CDR3 nucleotides are TGCGCCAGCAGCCAAGATGGCGGGTTGGGAGAGACCCAGTACTTC. Its protein product is CASSQDGGLGETQYF.

J is TRBJ1-4 and V is TRBV7-2, with unresolved D. From germline, CDR1 is SGHTA and CDR2 FQGNSA. This CDR3 region has 15 residues. V lost 0 bases and J 8 bases, leaving 13 bases between the germline ends. The DNA for the CDR3 is TGTGCCAGCAGCTTAGCGGGTCAGGTTGGGGAAAAACTGTTTTTT. The encoded protein is CASSLAGQVGEKLFF.

The V call is TRBV2, the J call TRBJ2-7; 11 positions match TRBD1. The CDR3 is 16 residues long. Germline V lookup: CDR1 SNHLY, CDR2 FYNNEI. V dropped 1 base and J dropped 3; count of bases not matched to a gene: 5. The CDR3 DNA reads as TGTGCCAGCAGTGAAGGGCCGGGACAGGGGGACTACGAGCAGTACTTC. Translated, it gives CASSEGPGQGDYEQYF.

The chain joins TRBV25-1 to TRBJ1-3, with D tentatively TRBD1 (5 bases). The germline V gene encodes CDR1 MGHDK and CDR2 SYGVNS. CDR3 size: 12 residues. Trimming stripped 10 bases from V and 10 bases from J, with 17 bases between. CDR3 in DNA: TGTGCCACCCGAGAGGGGCCCGGTACCATATATTTT. Its translation is CATREGPGTIYF.

Details on this clone: This sample includes further DNA sequences coding for the same CDR3. The V and J genes are TRBV9 and TRBJ2-1; D remains unclear. V lost 0 bases and J 4 bases, leaving 5 bases between the germline ends. Germline V gene lookup returns CDR1 SGDLS and CDR2 YYNGEE. The CDR3 loop spans 13 amino acids. Here the CDR3 reads CASSVGSYNEQFF. As DNA, the CDR3 is TGTGCCAGCAGCGTAGGGTCGTACAATGAGCAGTTCTTC.

This chain uses TRBV4-1 with TRBJ2-5, with D possibly being TRBD1 or TRBD2 (5 bases each). The germline V gene encodes CDR1 MGHRA and CDR2 YSYEKL. Trimming left V 6 bases short and J 3 bases short, with 17 bases between. CDR3 length equals 15 residues. The CDR3 DNA sequence: TGCGCCAGCAGTTGGGGGAGTTCACCAGAAGAGACCCAGTACTTC. Protein: CASSWGSSPEETQYF.

This clone was picked up a small number of times. The V gene is TRBV16, the J gene TRBJ1-1; D may be TRBD1 (5 bases). The germline gives CDR1 KGHSY, CDR2 FQNENV. The V and J ends lost 8 bases and 2 bases respectively, with 9 bases between them. This CDR3 spans 12 amino acids. The CDR3 loop reads CASRDSNTEAFF. The CDR3 DNA sequence: TGTGCCAGCCGGGACTCCAACACTGAAGCTTTCTTT.

The sample holds a few counts of this clone. V is TRBV19 and J is TRBJ2-7, with TRBD1 matching over 11 bases. The CDR3 spans 16 residues. V trimming: 1 base; J trimming: 4 bases; junction bases outside the gene matches: 6. CDR1 is LNHDA and CDR2 is SQIVND in the germline V gene (reference sequence). CDR3 in amino acids: CASSIGGGQGAYEQYF. The DNA for the CDR3 is TGTGCCAGTAGTATAGGGGGAGGACAGGGGGCTTACGAGCAGTACTTC. The whole variable domain, filled in from reference TRBV19 and TRBJ2-7, reads DGGITQSPKYLFRKEGQNVTLSCEQNLNHDAMYWYRQDPGQGLRLIYYSQIVNDFQKGDIAEGYSVSREKKESFPLTVTSAQKNPTAFYLCASSIGGGQGAYEQYFGPGTRLTVT.

This clone was picked up one time. This chain connects TRBV29-1 to TRBJ2-1, with D tentatively TRBD2 (5 bases). V was cut by 4 bases and J by 7 bases, with 11 bases left in between. The length of the CDR3 is 12 residues. Germline V gives CDR1 SQVTM, CDR2 ANQGSEA. The CDR3 protein is CSVGAVINEQFF. The CDR3 nucleotides read TGCAGCGTTGGAGCGGTGATAAATGAGCAGTTCTTC.

Remarks on this clone: One end of the junction fails to match germline, which may point to a read error. The chain has TRBV5-1 and TRBJ2-7; D not resolved. The germline V gene has CDR1 SGHRS and CDR2 YFSETQ. CDR3 length equals 12 residues. The CDR3 sequence is CASSLNDGGPSF. In nucleotides, the CDR3 is TGCGCCAGCAGCTTGAACGACGGCGGACCCTCCTTC.

The V gene is TRBV28, the J gene TRBJ2-1, with D possibly matching TRBD2 (6 bases). Between the trimmed V and J ends, which lost 3 bases and 1 base, there was a span of 16 bases. Germline values: CDR1 MDHEN, CDR2 SYDVKM. The CDR3 sequence is 17 residues long. The DNA of the CDR3 is TGTGCCAGCAGTTTTTATCCGGGACTCGGATCCTACAATGAGCAGTTCTTC. Amino acids: CASSFYPGLGSYNEQFF. Based on the CDR3 plus reference TRBV28 and TRBJ2-1, the full variable domain is DVKVTQSSRYLVKRTGEKVFLECVQDMDHENMFWYRQDPGLGLRLIYFSYDVKMKEKGDIPEGYSVSREKKERFSLILESASTNQTSMYLCASSFYPGLGSYNEQFFGPGTRLTVL.

The J gene is TRBJ1-5, the V gene TRBV6-5; D remains ambiguous. Trimming stripped 0 bases from V and 6 bases from J, with 3 bases between. The CDR3 is made up of 12 amino acids. CDR1 is MNHEY and CDR2 is SVGAGI in the germline V gene. CDR3 in amino acids: CASSYSGQPQHF. The CDR3 DNA reads as TGTGCCAGCAGTTACTCCGGTCAGCCCCAGCATTTT.

The rearrangement links TRBV4-2 to TRBJ2-7; D gene uncertain. V was cut by 6 bases and J by 2 bases, with 14 bases left in between. CDR1 is LGHNA and CDR2 is YNFKEQ in the germline V gene. This CDR3 is built from 14 residues. The CDR3 region has the DNA TGTGCCAGCAGGTCGACCCAGCCCACCTACGAGCAGTACTTC. This encodes CASRSTQPTYEQYF.

This chain joins TRBV18 and TRBJ2-7; D is possibly TRBD2 (5 bases). The V end lost 3 bases, the J end lost 2 bases, and 11 bases lay between the germline ends. From germline, CDR1 is KGHSH and CDR2 LQKENI. This CDR3 has 14 amino acids. CDR3 loop: CASSPVAGTYEQYF. CDR3 nucleotide sequence: TGTGCCAGCTCACCGGTGGCCGGGACCTACGAGCAGTACTTC.

This chain uses TRBV9 with TRBJ1-2; perhaps TRBD1 as D (6 bases). CDR3 length: 14 residues. Germline V gene lookup returns CDR1 SGDLS and CDR2 YYNGEE. The V end lost 0 bases, the J end lost 4 bases, and 10 bases lay between the germline ends. CDR3 coding DNA: TGTGCCAGCAGCGTAGCCCTGGACAGCTATGGCTACACCTTC. Protein sequence: CASSVALDSYGYTF.

The chain couples TRBV2 to TRBJ1-2; D possibly corresponds to TRBD1 (6 bases). CDR3 length: 13 residues. Germline CDR1 and CDR2: SNHLY and FYNNEI. V shed 8 bases and J shed 8 bases, with 18 bases lying between them. Here the CDR3 reads CASCGTTTSGYTF. CDR3 coding DNA: TGTGCCAGCTGCGGGACAACAACTAGCGGCTACACCTTC.

This clone appeared once. The genes are TRBV27 and TRBJ1-6, with 9 positions matching TRBD1. The CDR3 loop spans 13 amino acids. V shed 2 bases, J shed 13 bases, and the junction held 3 bases outside the gene matches. The germline V gene encodes CDR1 MNHEY and CDR2 SMNVEV (reference sequence). The CDR3 bases are TGTGCCAGCAGTTTAAGAGGACAGGGGCCCCTCCACTTT. This gives the protein CASSLRGQGPLHF.

The gene calls are TRBV9 and TRBJ2-7; D remains ambiguous. V lost 0 bases and J 3 bases, leaving 4 bases between the germline ends. CDR1 is SGDLS and CDR2 is YYNGEE in the germline V gene. This CDR3 is 12 amino acids long. The CDR3 is CASSVDGYEQYF. Written as DNA, the CDR3 is TGTGCCAGCAGCGTAGACGGCTACGAGCAGTACTTC.

This clone was counted once. The rearrangement uses TRBV29-1 and TRBJ1-1; D is uncertain. Per germline, CDR1 SQVTM and CDR2 ANQGSEA. The V gene lost 6 bases and the J gene lost 11 bases, with 16 bases spanning the gap. The CDR3 runs to 11 residues. CDR3 nucleotides: TGCAGCGTGAGGACGGTGGGAGATGCTTTCTTT. Amino acids: CSVRTVGDAFF.

This clone has only one observation. V and J are TRBV5-4 and TRBJ2-7; 15 nucleotides agree with TRBD2. CDR1 SGHNT and CDR2 YYREEE come from the germline V gene (reference sequence). The CDR3 covers 16 residues. Losses at the gene ends were 0 bases for V and 7 bases for J; bases not matched to a gene: 5. The CDR3, as DNA: TGTGCCAGCAGCTTGGGAGGACTAGCGGGAGGGGGTGAGCAGTACTTC. This codes for CASSLGGLAGGGEQYF.

J is TRBJ1-5 and V is TRBV27; D not certain. The germline V gene encodes CDR1 MNHEY and CDR2 SMNVEV (reference sequence). The length of the CDR3 is 13 residues. Trimming left V 0 bases short and J 4 bases short, with 4 bases between. For the CDR3, the DNA is TGTGCCAGCAGTTTATCCAGAAATCAGCCCCAGCATTTT. The encoded protein is CASSLSRNQPQHF.